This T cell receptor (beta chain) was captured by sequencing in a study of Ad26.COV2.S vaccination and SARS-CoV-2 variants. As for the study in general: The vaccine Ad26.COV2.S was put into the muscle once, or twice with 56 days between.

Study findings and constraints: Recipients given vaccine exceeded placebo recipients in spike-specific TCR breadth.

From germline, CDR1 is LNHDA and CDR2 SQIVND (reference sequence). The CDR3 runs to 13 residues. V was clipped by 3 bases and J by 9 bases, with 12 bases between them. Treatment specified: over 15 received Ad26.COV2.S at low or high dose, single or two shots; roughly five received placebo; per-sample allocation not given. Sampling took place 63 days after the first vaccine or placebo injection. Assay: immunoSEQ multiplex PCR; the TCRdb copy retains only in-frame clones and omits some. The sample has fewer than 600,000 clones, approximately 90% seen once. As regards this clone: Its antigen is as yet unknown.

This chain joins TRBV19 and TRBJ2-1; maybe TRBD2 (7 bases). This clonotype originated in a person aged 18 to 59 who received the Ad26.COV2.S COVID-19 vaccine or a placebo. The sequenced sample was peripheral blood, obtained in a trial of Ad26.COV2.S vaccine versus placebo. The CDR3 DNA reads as TGTGCCAGTAGTATCAAACGGGGGGCTGAGCAGTTCTTC. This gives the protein CASSIKRGAEQFF.